The next 7 T cell receptor beta chains were all read from a single sample in a study of T cell responses to AZD1222 COVID-19 vaccine. Libraries were prepared by immunoSEQ multiplex PCR; TCRdb keeps only in-frame clonotypes and omits some of them. The sample holds around 50,000 clones; around 84% are singletons and the top ten take 10%. The sequences come from peripheral blood, collected on day 0 of AZD1222 vaccination. The receptors derive from an adult in good health.

This chain joins TRBV19 and TRBJ1-5, with D unresolved. Germline CDR1 and CDR2: LNHDA and SQIVND (reference sequence). V was clipped by 3 bases and J by 4 bases, with 16 bases between them. The CDR3 has 16 residues. The CDR3 sequence is CASSIYPGPKNQPQHF. The CDR3 region has the DNA TGTGCCAGTAGTATTTATCCCGGACCGAAAAATCAGCCCCAGCATTTT.

The chain is built from TRBV6-5 and TRBJ2-7; D possibly corresponds to TRBD1 (5 bases). The CDR3 extends over 11 amino acids. Germline V gene lookup returns CDR1 MNHEY and CDR2 SVGAGI. V was shortened by 8 bases and J by 7 bases, with 12 bases between the two germline ends. CDR3 bases: TGTGCCAGCGGGCCGCACAGGGAGCAGTACTTC. Translation gives CASGPHREQYF.

The chain combines TRBV25-1 with TRBJ2-5, with TRBD1 identical over 8 bases. The V gene's germline CDR1 is MGHDK and CDR2 SYGVNS. V lost 3 bases, J lost 1 base, and 1 base stayed unmatched. CDR3 length equals 14 residues. The CDR3 is CASSDGQGQETQYF. CDR3 sequence (DNA): TGTGCCAGCAGTGATGGACAGGGCCAAGAGACCCAGTACTTC.

The gene calls are TRBV6-8 and TRBJ2-3, with D perhaps matching TRBD2 (7 bases). Per the germline V gene, CDR1 is MNHGY and CDR2 is SAAAGT. The CDR3 extends over 14 amino acids. The V end was cut by 10 bases, the J end by 5 bases, with 19 bases between. The CDR3 is CATVGGALKDTQYF. CDR3 bases: TGTGCCACCGTGGGGGGGGCCCTGAAAGATACGCAGTATTTT.

The chain recombines TRBV3-1 (or the pseudogene TRBV3-2) with TRBJ1-6; D remains unclear. Germline loops: CDR1 LGHDT, CDR2 YNNKEL (reference sequence). The CDR3 consists of 17 residues. Trimming took off 0 bases at V and 0 bases at J, with 9 bases between the two ends. CDR3 in DNA: TGTGCCAGCAGCCAAGACTGGGCCAGCTCCTATAATTCACCCCTCCACTTT. Residues: CASSQDWASSYNSPLHF.

The chain couples TRBV18 to TRBJ1-1; D ambiguous. CDR1 is KGHSH and CDR2 is LQKENI in the germline V gene. V was pared by 0 bases and J by 0 bases, with 8 bases between. The length of the CDR3 is 15 residues. The CDR3 sequence: CASSPPAGVNTEAFF. For the CDR3, the DNA is TGTGCCAGCTCACCACCTGCGGGCGTGAACACTGAAGCTTTCTTT.

The chain employs TRBV6-5 and TRBJ1-2, with TRBD1 identical over 8 bases. In germline, CDR1 is MNHEY, CDR2 SVGAGI. The CDR3 has 13 residues. Trimming cost V 6 bases and J 4 bases; bases outside gene matches: 4. This CDR3 reads CASRQGVGYGYTF. The CDR3 region has the DNA TGTGCCAGCAGACAGGGGGTGGGCTATGGCTACACCTTC.